The T cell receptor beta chain under discussion was sequenced for a study of T cell repertoires in cytomegalovirus infection. Background on the study: Indicated by public TCR beta signatures were CMV infection and matching HLA type.

TCRdb re-analysed the reads in MiXCR, keeping a single row per CDR3 protein. Of around 550,000 distinct CDR3 sequences detected, around a quarter appear once; the ten largest clones hold roughly an eighth. The V segment lost 5 bases and the J segment 0 bases; nucleotides outside the gene matches: 6. Looked up from germline, CDR1 is KGHDR and CDR2 is SFDVKD. This CDR3 comprises 17 residues. Study conclusions and caveats: The cumulative frequency of public TCR beta families identified carriers of CMV plus the relevant HLA. Clonotype analysis showed dominance of the ex vivo response by HLA-C-restricted CMV-specific TCR beta clonotypes.

This clonotype was observed once. No antigen is known for it. The origin of this receptor is a human donor in good health (CMV status not recorded). Some clones in this sample may be carry-over from other donors' samples. The chain uses TRBV24-1 and TRBJ2-1; 10 bases map to TRBD2. The material sequenced was PBMCs. This CDR3 reads CATSGASGSISYNEQFF. Written as DNA, the CDR3 is TGTGCCACCAGTGGGGCTAGCGGGAGTATCTCCTACAATGAGCAGTTCTTC.